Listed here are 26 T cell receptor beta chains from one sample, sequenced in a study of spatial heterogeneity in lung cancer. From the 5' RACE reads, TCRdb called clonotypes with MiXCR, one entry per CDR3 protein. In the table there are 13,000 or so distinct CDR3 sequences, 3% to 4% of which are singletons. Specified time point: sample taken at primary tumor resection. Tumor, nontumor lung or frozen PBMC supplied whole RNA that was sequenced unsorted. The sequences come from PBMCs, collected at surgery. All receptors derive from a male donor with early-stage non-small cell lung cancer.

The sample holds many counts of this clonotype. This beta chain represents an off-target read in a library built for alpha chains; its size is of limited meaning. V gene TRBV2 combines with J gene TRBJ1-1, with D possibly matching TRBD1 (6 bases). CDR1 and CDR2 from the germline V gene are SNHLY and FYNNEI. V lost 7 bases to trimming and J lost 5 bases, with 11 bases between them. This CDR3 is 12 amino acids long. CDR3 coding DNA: TGTGCCAGCAACCAGGGGAGGACTGAAGCTTTCTTT. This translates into CASNQGRTEAFF.

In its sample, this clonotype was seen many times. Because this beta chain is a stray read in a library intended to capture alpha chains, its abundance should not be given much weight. The CDR3 nucleotides read TGTGCCAGCAGCTCCTACGAAGCTTTCTTT. Translating gives CASSSYEAFF. The chain carries TRBV7-2 and TRBJ1-1; no clear D gene. The V gene lost 4 bases and the J gene lost 8 bases, with 5 bases spanning the gap. There are 10 residues in the CDR3. Germline CDR1 is SGHTA and CDR2 is FQGNSA. Supplemented by reference TRBV7-2 and TRBJ1-1, the full variable domain reads GAGVSQSPSNKVTEKGKDVELRCDPISGHTALYWYRQSLGQGLEFLIYFQGNSAPDKSGLPSDRFSAERTGGSVSTLTIQRTQQEDSAVYLCASSSYEAFFGQGTRLTVV.

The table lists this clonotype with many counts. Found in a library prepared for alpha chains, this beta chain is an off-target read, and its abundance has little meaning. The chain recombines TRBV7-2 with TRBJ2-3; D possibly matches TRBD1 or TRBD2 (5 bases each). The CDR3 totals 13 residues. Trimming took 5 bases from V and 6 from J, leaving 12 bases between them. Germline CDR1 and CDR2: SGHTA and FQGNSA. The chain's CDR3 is CASSPRDVDTQYF. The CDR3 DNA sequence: TGTGCCAGCAGCCCCCGGGACGTTGATACGCAGTATTTT.

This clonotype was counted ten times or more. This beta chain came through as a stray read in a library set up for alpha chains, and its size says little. The CDR3 DNA is TGTGCCAGCTCAATGGCGCAGGGTGAAGCTTTCTTT. Amino acid sequence: CASSMAQGEAFF. The J gene is TRBJ1-1, the V gene TRBV18, with D possibly TRBD1 on 5 matching bases. The CDR3 loop spans 12 amino acids. Germline lookup yields CDR1 KGHSH and CDR2 LQKENI. V was clipped by 5 bases and J by 7 bases, with 11 bases between them.

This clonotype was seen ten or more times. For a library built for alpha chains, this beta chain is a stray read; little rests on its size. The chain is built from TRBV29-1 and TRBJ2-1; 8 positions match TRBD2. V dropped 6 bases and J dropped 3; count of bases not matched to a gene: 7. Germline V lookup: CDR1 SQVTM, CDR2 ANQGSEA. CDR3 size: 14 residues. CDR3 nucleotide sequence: TGCAGCGTCCAAGACGGGGGGGGCTACAATGAGCAGTTCTTC. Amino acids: CSVQDGGGYNEQFF.

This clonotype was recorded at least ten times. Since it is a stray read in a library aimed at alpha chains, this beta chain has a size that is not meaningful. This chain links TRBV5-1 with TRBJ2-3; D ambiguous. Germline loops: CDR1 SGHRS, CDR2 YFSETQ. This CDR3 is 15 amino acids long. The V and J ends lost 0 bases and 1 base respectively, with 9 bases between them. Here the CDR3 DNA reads TGCGCCAGCAGCTTGGCCGGGCAGGGCACAGATACGCAGTATTTT. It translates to CASSLAGQGTDTQYF.

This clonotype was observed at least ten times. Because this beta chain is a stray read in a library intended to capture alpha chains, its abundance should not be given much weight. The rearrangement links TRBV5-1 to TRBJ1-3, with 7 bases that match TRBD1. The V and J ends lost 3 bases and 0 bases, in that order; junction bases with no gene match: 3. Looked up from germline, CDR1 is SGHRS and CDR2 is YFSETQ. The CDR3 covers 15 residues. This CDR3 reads CASSSTGDSGNTIYF. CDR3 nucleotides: TGCGCCAGCAGCTCCACAGGGGACTCTGGAAACACCATATATTTT.

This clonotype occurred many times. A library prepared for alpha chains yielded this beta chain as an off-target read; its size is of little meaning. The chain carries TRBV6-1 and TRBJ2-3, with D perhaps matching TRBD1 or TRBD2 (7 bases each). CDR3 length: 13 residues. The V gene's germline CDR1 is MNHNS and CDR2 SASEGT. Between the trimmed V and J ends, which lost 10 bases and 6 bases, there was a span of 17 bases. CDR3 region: CAITGTAGDTQYF. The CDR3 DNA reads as TGTGCCATAACCGGGACAGCGGGGGATACGCAGTATTTT.

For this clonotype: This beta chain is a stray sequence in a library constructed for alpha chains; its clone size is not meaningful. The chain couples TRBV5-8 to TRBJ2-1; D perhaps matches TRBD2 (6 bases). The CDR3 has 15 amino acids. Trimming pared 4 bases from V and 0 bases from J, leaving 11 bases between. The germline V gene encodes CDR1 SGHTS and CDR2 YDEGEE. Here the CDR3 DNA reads TGTGCCAGCAGCATTAGCGGAAGCTCCTACAATGAGCAGTTCTTC. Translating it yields CASSISGSSYNEQFF.

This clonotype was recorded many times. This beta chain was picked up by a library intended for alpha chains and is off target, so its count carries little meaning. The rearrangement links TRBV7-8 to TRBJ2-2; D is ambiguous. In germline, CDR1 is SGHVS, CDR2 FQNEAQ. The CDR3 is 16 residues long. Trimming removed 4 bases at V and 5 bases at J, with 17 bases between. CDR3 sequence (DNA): TGTGCCAGCAGCTACCCCTCTAGAGCCGGGACCGGGGAGCTGTTTTTT. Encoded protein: CASSYPSRAGTGELFF.

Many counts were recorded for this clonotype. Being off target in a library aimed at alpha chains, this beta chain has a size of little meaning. This chain's CDR3 is CASRGLEDQETQYF. In nucleotides, the CDR3 is TGTGCCAGCAGAGGACTAGAAGATCAAGAGACCCAGTACTTC. This chain uses TRBV27 with TRBJ2-5, with 7 positions matching TRBD2. Trimming took 6 bases from V and 2 from J; bases not matched to a gene: 6. The CDR3 runs to 14 residues. Looked up from germline, CDR1 is MNHEY and CDR2 is SMNVEV (reference sequence).

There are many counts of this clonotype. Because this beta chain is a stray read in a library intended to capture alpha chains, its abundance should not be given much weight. This CDR3 reads CSASDRFNEKLFF. The CDR3 DNA reads TGCAGTGCTTCCGACAGGTTTAATGAAAAACTGTTTTTT. The chain links TRBV20-1 to TRBJ1-4, with a weak D call TRBD1 (6 bases). Germline loops: CDR1 DFQATT, CDR2 SNEGSKA (reference sequence). The CDR3 runs to 13 residues. V lost 5 bases and J lost 4, with 11 bases in between.

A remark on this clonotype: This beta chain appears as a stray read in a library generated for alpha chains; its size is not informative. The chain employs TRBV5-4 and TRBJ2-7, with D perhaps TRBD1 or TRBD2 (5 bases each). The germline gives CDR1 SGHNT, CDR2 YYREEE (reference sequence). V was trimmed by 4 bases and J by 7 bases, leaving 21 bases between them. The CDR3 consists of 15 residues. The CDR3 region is CASSLRDLEAGEQYF. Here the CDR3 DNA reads TGTGCCAGCAGCCTCCGGGACCTCGAGGCGGGTGAGCAGTACTTC.

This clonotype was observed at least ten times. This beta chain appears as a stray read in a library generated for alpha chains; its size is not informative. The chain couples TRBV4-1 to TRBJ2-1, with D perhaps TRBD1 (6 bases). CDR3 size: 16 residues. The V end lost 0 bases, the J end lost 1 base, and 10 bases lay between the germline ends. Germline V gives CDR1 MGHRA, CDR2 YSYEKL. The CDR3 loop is CASSQDWTESYNEQFF. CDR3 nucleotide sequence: TGCGCCAGCAGCCAAGACTGGACAGAATCCTACAATGAGCAGTTCTTC.

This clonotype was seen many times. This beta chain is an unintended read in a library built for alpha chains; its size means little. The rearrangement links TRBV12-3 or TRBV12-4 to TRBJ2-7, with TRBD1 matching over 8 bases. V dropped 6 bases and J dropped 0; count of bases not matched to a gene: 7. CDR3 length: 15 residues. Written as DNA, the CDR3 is TGTGCCAGCAGCCCCAGGGGGCCCACCTCCTACGAGCAGTACTTC. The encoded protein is CASSPRGPTSYEQYF.

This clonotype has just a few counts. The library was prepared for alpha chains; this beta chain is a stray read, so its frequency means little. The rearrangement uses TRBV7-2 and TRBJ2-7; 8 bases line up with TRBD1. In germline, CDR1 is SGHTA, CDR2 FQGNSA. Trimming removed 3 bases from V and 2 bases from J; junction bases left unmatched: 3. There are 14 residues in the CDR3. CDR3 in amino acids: CASSFWTGTYEQYF. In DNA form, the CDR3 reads TGTGCCAGCAGCTTTTGGACAGGGACCTACGAGCAGTACTTC.

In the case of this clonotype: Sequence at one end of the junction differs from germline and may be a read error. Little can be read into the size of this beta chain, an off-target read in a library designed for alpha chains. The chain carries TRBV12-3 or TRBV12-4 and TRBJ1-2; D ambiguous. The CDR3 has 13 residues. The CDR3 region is CARSLGPSYGYTF. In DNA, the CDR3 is TGTGCCAGAAGTTTAGGTCCGTCCTATGGCTACACCTTC.

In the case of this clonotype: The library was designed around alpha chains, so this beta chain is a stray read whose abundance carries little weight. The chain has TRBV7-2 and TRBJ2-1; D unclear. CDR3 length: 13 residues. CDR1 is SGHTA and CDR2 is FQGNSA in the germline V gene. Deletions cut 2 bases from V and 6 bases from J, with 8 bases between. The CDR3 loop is CASSLKGSNEQFF. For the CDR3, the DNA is TGTGCCAGCAGCTTAAAGGGTTCCAATGAGCAGTTCTTC.

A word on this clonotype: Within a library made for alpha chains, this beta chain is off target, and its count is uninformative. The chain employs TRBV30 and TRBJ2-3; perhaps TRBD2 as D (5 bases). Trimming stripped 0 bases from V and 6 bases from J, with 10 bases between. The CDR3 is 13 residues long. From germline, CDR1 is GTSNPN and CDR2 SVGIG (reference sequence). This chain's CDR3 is CAWSVRAVDTQYF. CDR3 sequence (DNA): TGTGCCTGGAGTGTACGAGCGGTCGATACGCAGTATTTT. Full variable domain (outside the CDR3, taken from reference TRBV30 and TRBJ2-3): SQTIHQWPATLVQPVGSPLSLECTVEGTSNPNLYWYRQAAGRGLQLLFYSVGIGQISSEVPQNLSASRPQDRQFILSSKKLLLSDSGFYLCAWSVRAVDTQYFGPGTRLTVL.

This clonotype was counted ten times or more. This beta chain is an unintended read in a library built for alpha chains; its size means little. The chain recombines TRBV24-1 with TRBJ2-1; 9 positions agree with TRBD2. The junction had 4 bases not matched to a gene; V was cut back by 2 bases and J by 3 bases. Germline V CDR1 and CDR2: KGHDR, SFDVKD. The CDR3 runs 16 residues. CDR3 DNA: TGTGCCACCAGTGATTCGACTAGCGGATTCTACAATGAGCAGTTCTTC. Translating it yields CATSDSTSGFYNEQFF.

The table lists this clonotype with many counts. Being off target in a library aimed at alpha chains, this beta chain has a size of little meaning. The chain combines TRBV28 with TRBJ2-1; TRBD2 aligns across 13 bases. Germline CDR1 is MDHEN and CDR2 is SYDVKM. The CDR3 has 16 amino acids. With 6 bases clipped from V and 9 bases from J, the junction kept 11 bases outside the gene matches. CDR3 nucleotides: TGTGCCAGCAGATTTTCCGGGACTAGCGGGACTATTGAGCAGTTCTTC. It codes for CASRFSGTSGTIEQFF.

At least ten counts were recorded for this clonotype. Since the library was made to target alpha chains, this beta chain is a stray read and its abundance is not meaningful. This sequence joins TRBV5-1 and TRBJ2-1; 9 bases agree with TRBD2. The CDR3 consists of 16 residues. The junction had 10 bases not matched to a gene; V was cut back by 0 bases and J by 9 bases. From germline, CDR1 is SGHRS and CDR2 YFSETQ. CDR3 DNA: TGCGCCAGCAGCTTGGGTCAGAGTAGCGGGAGAGGTGAGCAGTTCTTC. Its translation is CASSLGQSSGRGEQFF. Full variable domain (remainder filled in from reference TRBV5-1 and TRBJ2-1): KAGVTQTPRYLIKTRGQQVTLSCSPISGHRSVSWYQQTPGQGLQFLFEYFSETQRNKGNFPGRFSGRQFSNSRSEMNVSTLELGDSALYLCASSLGQSSGRGEQFFGPGTRLTVL.

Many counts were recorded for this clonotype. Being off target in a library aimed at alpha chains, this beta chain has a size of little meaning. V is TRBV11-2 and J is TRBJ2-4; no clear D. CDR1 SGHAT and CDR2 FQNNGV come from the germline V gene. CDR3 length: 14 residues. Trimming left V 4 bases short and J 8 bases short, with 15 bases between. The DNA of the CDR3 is TGTGCCAGCAGCTCCATCCGAATCAACCACATTCAGTACTTC. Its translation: CASSSIRINHIQYF.

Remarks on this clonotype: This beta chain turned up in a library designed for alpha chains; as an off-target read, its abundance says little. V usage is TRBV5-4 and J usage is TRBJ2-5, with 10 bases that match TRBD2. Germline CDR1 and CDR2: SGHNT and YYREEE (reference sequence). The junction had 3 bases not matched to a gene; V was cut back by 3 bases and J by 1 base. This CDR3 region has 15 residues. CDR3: CASSSLAGAQETQYF. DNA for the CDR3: TGTGCCAGCAGCTCCCTAGCGGGAGCCCAAGAGACCCAGTACTTC.

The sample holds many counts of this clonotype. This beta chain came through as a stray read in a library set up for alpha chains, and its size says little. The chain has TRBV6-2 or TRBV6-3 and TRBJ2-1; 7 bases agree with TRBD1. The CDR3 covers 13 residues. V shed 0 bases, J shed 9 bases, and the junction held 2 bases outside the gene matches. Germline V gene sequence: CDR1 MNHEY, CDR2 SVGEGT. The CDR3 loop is CASSYSGDSEQFF. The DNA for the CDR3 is TGTGCCAGCAGTTACTCAGGGGACAGTGAGCAGTTCTTC.

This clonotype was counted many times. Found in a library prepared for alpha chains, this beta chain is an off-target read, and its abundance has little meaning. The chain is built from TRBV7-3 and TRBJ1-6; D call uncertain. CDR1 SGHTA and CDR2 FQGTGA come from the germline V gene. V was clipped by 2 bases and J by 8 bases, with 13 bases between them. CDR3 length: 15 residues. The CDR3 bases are TGTGCCAGCAGCTTAGACGGTGGGCCCTATTCACCCCTCCACTTT. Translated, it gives CASSLDGGPYSPLHF.